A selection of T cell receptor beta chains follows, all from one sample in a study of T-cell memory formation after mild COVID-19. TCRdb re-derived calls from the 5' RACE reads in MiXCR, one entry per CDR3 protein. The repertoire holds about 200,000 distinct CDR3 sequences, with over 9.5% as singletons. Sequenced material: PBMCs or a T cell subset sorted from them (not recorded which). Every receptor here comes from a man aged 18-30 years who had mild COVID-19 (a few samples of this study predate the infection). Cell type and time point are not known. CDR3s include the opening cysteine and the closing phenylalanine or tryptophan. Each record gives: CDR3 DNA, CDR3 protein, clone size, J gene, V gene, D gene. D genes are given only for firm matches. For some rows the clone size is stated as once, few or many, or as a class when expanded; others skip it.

CDR3 DNA: TGCGCCAGCAGCTGGGGGACAGGGATGGCTGAAGCTTTCTTT
CDR3 protein: CASSWGTGMAEAFF
clone size: -
J gene: TRBJ1-1
V gene: TRBV5-1
D gene: TRBD1

CDR3 DNA: TGCGCCAGCAGCCCGGGACACCTGAGCAATCAGCCCCAGCATTTT
CDR3 protein: CASSPGHLSNQPQHF
clone size: few
J gene: TRBJ1-5
V gene: TRBV4-3
D gene: -

CDR3 DNA: TGTGCCAGCAGCCCGGGACTAGCGGGGGTAGAGACCCAGTACTTC
CDR3 protein: CASSPGLAGVETQYF
clone size: few
J gene: TRBJ2-5
V gene: TRBV9
D gene: TRBD2

CDR3 DNA: TGTGCCAGCAGCCACATGGGACTAGCGAACACCGGGGAGCTGTTTTTT
CDR3 protein: CASSHMGLANTGELFF
clone size: -
J gene: TRBJ2-2
V gene: TRBV3-1
D gene: TRBD2

CDR3 DNA: TGTGCCAGCAGCGTAGATGAGGGGGAGGCTTCGGCCAAAAACATTCAGTACTTC
CDR3 protein: CASSVDEGEASAKNIQYF
clone size: -
J gene: TRBJ2-4
V gene: TRBV9
D gene: -

CDR3 DNA: TGCAGTGCAAGGACGGACTGGGGAGAGACCCAGTACTTC
CDR3 protein: CSARTDWGETQYF
clone size: few
J gene: TRBJ2-5
V gene: TRBV20-1
D gene: -

CDR3 DNA: TGCGCCAGTCAGCAGGGGTCAGGCCGATTCGCCTACGAGCAGTACTTC
CDR3 protein: CASQQGSGRFAYEQYF
clone size: few
J gene: TRBJ2-7
V gene: TRBV5-1
D gene: -

CDR3 DNA: TGTGCCAGCAGTGCCAGCGGGGGGGTTCGGTTCTTC
CDR3 protein: CASSASGGVRFF
clone size: few
J gene: TRBJ2-1
V gene: TRBV6-6
D gene: TRBD2

CDR3 DNA: TGTGCCAGCAGCTTACTAGCGGGGGGGGCAGATACGCAGTATTTT
CDR3 protein: CASSLLAGGADTQYF
clone size: -
J gene: TRBJ2-3
V gene: TRBV7-2
D gene: TRBD2

CDR3 DNA: TGCGCCAGCAGCCAAGATCTGGACAACTATGGCTACACCTTC
CDR3 protein: CASSQDLDNYGYTF
clone size: few
J gene: TRBJ1-2
V gene: TRBV4-3
D gene: -

CDR3 DNA: TGTGCCAGCAGCGTGACGGGACGTCTAACCGAACTCGGGGGCTACACCTTC
CDR3 protein: CASSVTGRLTELGGYTF
clone size: -
J gene: TRBJ1-2
V gene: TRBV9
D gene: -

CDR3 DNA: TGTGCCAGCAGACTAGCGGGGGCCTACGAGCAGTACTTC
CDR3 protein: CASRLAGAYEQYF
clone size: -
J gene: TRBJ2-7
V gene: TRBV12-3/TRBV12-4
D gene: TRBD2

CDR3 DNA: TGTGCCAGCAGCTTAGGTCGTCGAGGGGGTAGCACAGATACGCAGTATTTT
CDR3 protein: CASSLGRRGGSTDTQYF
clone size: -
J gene: TRBJ2-3
V gene: TRBV11-2
D gene: -

CDR3 DNA: TGCAGTGCTAGAAGACCTGAGCAGTTCTTC
CDR3 protein: CSARRPEQFF
clone size: few
J gene: TRBJ2-1
V gene: TRBV20-1
D gene: -

CDR3 DNA: TGTGCCACAGGACAGGGTCCCGAATATTACAATGAGCAGTTCTTC
CDR3 protein: CATGQGPEYYNEQFF
clone size: few
J gene: TRBJ2-1
V gene: TRBV10-3
D gene: TRBD1

CDR3 DNA: TGTGCCAGCAGTTTGGCAAACACAGATACGCAGTATTTT
CDR3 protein: CASSLANTDTQYF
clone size: -
J gene: TRBJ2-3
V gene: TRBV28
D gene: -

CDR3 DNA: TGCAGTGCTAGGGAGCGTGAGAGCTCCTATAATTCACCCCTCCACTTT
CDR3 protein: CSARERESSYNSPLHF
clone size: -
J gene: TRBJ1-6
V gene: TRBV20-1
D gene: -

CDR3 DNA: TGTGCCAGCAGCGGACAGACAGGCGGAGGCTACACCTTC
CDR3 protein: CASSGQTGGGYTF
clone size: -
J gene: TRBJ1-2
V gene: TRBV9
D gene: -

CDR3 DNA: TGCGCCAGCAGCCGCCAAAACCCAACAACTAATGAAAAACTGTTTTTT
CDR3 protein: CASSRQNPTTNEKLFF
clone size: few
J gene: TRBJ1-4
V gene: TRBV4-3
D gene: -

CDR3 DNA: TGTGCCAGCAGTTACTCGATGGGACAGCTACTAGAGACCCAGTACTTC
CDR3 protein: CASSYSMGQLLETQYF
clone size: few
J gene: TRBJ2-5
V gene: TRBV6-5
D gene: TRBD1

CDR3 DNA: TGTGCCAGCAGTTTAATGTGGCAGCCCCAGCATTTT
CDR3 protein: CASSLMWQPQHF
clone size: many
J gene: TRBJ1-5
V gene: TRBV12-3/TRBV12-4
D gene: -

CDR3 DNA: TGCGCCAGCAGCCCGGCGGCGACTTACGAGCAGTACTTC
CDR3 protein: CASSPAATYEQYF
clone size: few
J gene: TRBJ2-7
V gene: TRBV5-1
D gene: -

CDR3 DNA: TGTGCCAGCAGCTTAATCGACAGGACGGGGACCCAGTACTTC
CDR3 protein: CASSLIDRTGTQYF
clone size: few
J gene: TRBJ2-5
V gene: TRBV7-2
D gene: -

CDR3 DNA: TGCAGTGCTAGTCTCGGCCAAGATGGCTACACCTTC
CDR3 protein: CSASLGQDGYTF
clone size: -
J gene: TRBJ1-2
V gene: TRBV20-1
D gene: -

CDR3 DNA: TGCGCCAGCAGCTTGCGGTCAATGCCGAACACTGAAGCTTTCTTT
CDR3 protein: CASSLRSMPNTEAFF
clone size: many
J gene: TRBJ1-1
V gene: TRBV5-1
D gene: -

CDR3 DNA: TGTGCCAGCAGTTACCCTGGGGGACAGGGCTCTGGGGCCAACGTCCTGACTTTC
CDR3 protein: CASSYPGGQGSGANVLTF
clone size: few
J gene: TRBJ2-6
V gene: TRBV6-6
D gene: TRBD1

CDR3 DNA: TGCGCCAGCAGCTTGGGCCAGGTCTCAGATACGCAGTATTTT
CDR3 protein: CASSLGQVSDTQYF
clone size: many
J gene: TRBJ2-3
V gene: TRBV5-1
D gene: -

CDR3 DNA: TGTGCCAGCAGCCCAGGGTCGGTCCAGCCCCAGCATTTT
CDR3 protein: CASSPGSVQPQHF
clone size: -
J gene: TRBJ1-5
V gene: TRBV7-2
D gene: -

CDR3 DNA: TGTGCCAGCAGCCCTCAACCGGGGAACACCAACTACGAGCAGTACTTC
CDR3 protein: CASSPQPGNTNYEQYF
clone size: few
J gene: TRBJ2-7
V gene: TRBV9
D gene: -

CDR3 DNA: TGTGCCAGCAGTTACGACGGCACCGGGGAGCTGTTTTTT
CDR3 protein: CASSYDGTGELFF
clone size: -
J gene: TRBJ2-2
V gene: TRBV6-5
D gene: -

CDR3 DNA: TGTGCCATCAGACCAAGCACGGGAAGGGAGACCCAGTACTTC
CDR3 protein: CAIRPSTGRETQYF
clone size: few
J gene: TRBJ2-5
V gene: TRBV10-3
D gene: -

CDR3 DNA: TGTGCCAGCAGTTTGGGGAGCGGTGAAAAACTGTTTTTT
CDR3 protein: CASSLGSGEKLFF
clone size: -
J gene: TRBJ1-4
V gene: TRBV12-3/TRBV12-4
D gene: -

CDR3 DNA: TGTGCCAGCACCCCCTGGGGGGGGAAAAACATTCAGTACTTC
CDR3 protein: CASTPWGGKNIQYF
clone size: -
J gene: TRBJ2-4
V gene: TRBV11-2
D gene: TRBD2

CDR3 DNA: TGTGCCAGCAGACTACAGGGGACGAATGAAAAACTGTTTTTT
CDR3 protein: CASRLQGTNEKLFF
clone size: many
J gene: TRBJ1-4
V gene: TRBV27
D gene: TRBD1

CDR3 DNA: TGTGCCAGCAGTGAACCAAACACCGGGGAGCTGTTTTTT
CDR3 protein: CASSEPNTGELFF
clone size: many
J gene: TRBJ2-2
V gene: TRBV2
D gene: -

CDR3 DNA: TGCGCCAGCAGCCAAGATACAGTGACTAGGGAGACCCAGTACTTC
CDR3 protein: CASSQDTVTRETQYF
clone size: few
J gene: TRBJ2-5
V gene: TRBV4-3
D gene: -

CDR3 DNA: TGTGCCAGCAGCTTCAACCACGGAGACACTGAAGCTTTCTTT
CDR3 protein: CASSFNHGDTEAFF
clone size: -
J gene: TRBJ1-1
V gene: TRBV7-3
D gene: -

CDR3 DNA: TGTGCCAGCAGCCCCTTTGCCGTGGAGACCCAGTACTTC
CDR3 protein: CASSPFAVETQYF
clone size: -
J gene: TRBJ2-5
V gene: TRBV5-4
D gene: -

CDR3 DNA: TGCAGTGCAGCACCGGGACAGGGGACTTATGGCTACACCTTC
CDR3 protein: CSAAPGQGTYGYTF
clone size: -
J gene: TRBJ1-2
V gene: TRBV20-1
D gene: TRBD1

CDR3 DNA: TGCAGCGTAACCGGGACAAGTCACAATGAGCAGTTCTTC
CDR3 protein: CSVTGTSHNEQFF
clone size: few
J gene: TRBJ2-1
V gene: TRBV29-1
D gene: -

CDR3 DNA: TGTGCCAGCAGTTTAGGGAGGGACAGCCGGAACACCGGGGAGCTGTTTTTT
CDR3 protein: CASSLGRDSRNTGELFF
clone size: -
J gene: TRBJ2-2
V gene: TRBV28
D gene: -

CDR3 DNA: TGCGCCAGCAGCCACCCCGACAGGCGAGACACTGAAGCTTTCTTT
CDR3 protein: CASSHPDRRDTEAFF
clone size: many
J gene: TRBJ1-1
V gene: TRBV4-3
D gene: -

CDR3 DNA: TGTGCCAGCCGCAGGGCGAAGACTGAAGCTTTCTTT
CDR3 protein: CASRRAKTEAFF
clone size: -
J gene: TRBJ1-1
V gene: TRBV19
D gene: -

CDR3 DNA: TGCGCCAGCAGCCAAGTGGTGGGGGCGGGGGGTTTGTCGCTGTTTTTT
CDR3 protein: CASSQVVGAGGLSLFF
clone size: few
J gene: TRBJ1-4
V gene: TRBV4-1
D gene: -

CDR3 DNA: TGTGCCAGCACCCATCGACAGGGAGGGCGGAACATTCAGTACTTC
CDR3 protein: CASTHRQGGRNIQYF
clone size: -
J gene: TRBJ2-4
V gene: TRBV28
D gene: -